This T cell receptor beta chain was sequenced in a study of cytomegalovirus exposure and HLA in healthy donors. Regarding the study as a whole: Solely CMV serostatus was available to characterize immune exposure. Some V segments, including TRBV6-2 and TRBV6-3, were excluded as indistinguishable.

In the case of this clone: The antigen is not known.

The CDR3 sequence is 16 residues long. Trimming took 5 bases from V and 3 from J, leaving 20 bases between them. From germline, CDR1 is MGHRA and CDR2 YSYEKL. PCR used 60 Vbeta primers and 13 Jbeta primers. Measured with immunoSEQ multiplex PCR; TCRdb has only the in-frame clones, and not every one. The sample has 150,000 to 200,000 clones. The sample was PBMCs. The genes are TRBV4-1 and TRBJ2-7, with D perhaps matching TRBD2 (5 bases). This TCR derives from a man aged 25 to 45 in good health and CMV-seronegative. The CDR3 reads CASSSRDGRRFYEQYF. The CDR3 nucleotides read TGCGCCAGCAGCTCCCGAGATGGACGGAGGTTCTACGAGCAGTACTTC.